The 10 T cell receptor beta chains given below trace back to one sample, sequenced in a study of T cell responses to AZD1222 COVID-19 vaccine. This table comes from immunoSEQ multiplex PCR, and its TCRdb copy is limited to in-frame clones, with some not included. This table holds over 85,000 clones, about four fifths found once. The sample here was peripheral blood, taken on day 0 of AZD1222 vaccination. The receptor source for this set is an adult in good health.

CDR3 nucleotides: TGTGCCAGCAGCCGCTATCGCAATGAGCAGTTCTTC. It encodes CASSRYRNEQFF. J is TRBJ2-1 and V is TRBV7-8; D gene unclear. Trimming removed 5 bases at V and 6 bases at J, with 8 bases between. The CDR3 is 12 residues long. Germline values: CDR1 SGHVS, CDR2 FQNEAQ.

This chain links TRBV7-2 with TRBJ2-5, with D uncertain. V was clipped by 8 bases and J by 2 bases, with 3 bases between them. Germline CDR1 and CDR2: SGHTA and FQGNSA. This CDR3 is built from 10 residues. The chain's CDR3 is CASGQETQYF. Here the CDR3 DNA reads TGTGCCAGCGGACAAGAGACCCAGTACTTC.

This chain connects TRBV28 to TRBJ1-2; TRBD1 aligns across 8 bases. The CDR3 length is 14 residues. The ends lost 5 bases at V and 4 bases at J; junction bases unmatched: 6. Germline CDR1 MDHEN, CDR2 SYDVKM. The CDR3 region is CASSLDRGSYGYTF. CDR3 nucleotides: TGTGCCAGCAGTCTCGACAGGGGCAGCTATGGCTACACCTTC.

This chain joins TRBV28 and TRBJ2-1, with a tentative D call TRBD2 (5 bases). The CDR3 is made up of 12 amino acids. Trimming removed 3 bases at V and 9 bases at J, with 9 bases between. The germline V gene encodes CDR1 MDHEN and CDR2 SYDVKM. The CDR3 loop reads CASSLRVGEQFF. CDR3 bases: TGTGCCAGCAGTTTGAGGGTTGGTGAGCAGTTCTTC.

This chain joins TRBV18 and TRBJ2-2, with a possible D match to TRBD2 (5 bases). Germline V gene lookup returns CDR1 KGHSH and CDR2 LQKENI. The CDR3 is made up of 13 amino acids. Trimming stripped 4 bases from V and 5 bases from J, with 8 bases between. The CDR3 DNA follows: TGTGCCAGCTCACAACTAGAGACCGGGGAGCTGTTTTTT. Translating gives CASSQLETGELFF. Complete variable domain (other parts from reference TRBV18 and TRBJ2-2): NAGVMQNPRHLVRRRGQEARLRCSPMKGHSHVYWYRQLPEEGLKFMVYLQKENIIDESGMPKERFSAEFPKEGPSILRIQQVVRGDSAAYFCASSQLETGELFFGEGSRLTVL.

This clone was counted a single time. The chain links TRBV29-1 to TRBJ2-3; D may be TRBD1 (6 bases). Trimming pared 5 bases from V and 3 bases from J, leaving 15 bases between. From germline, CDR1 is SQVTM and CDR2 ANQGSEA. The CDR3 runs 14 residues. CDR3 sequence: CSVPRGKVTDTQYF. The CDR3 DNA is TGCAGCGTTCCCAGGGGCAAGGTGACAGATACGCAGTATTTT.

This clone was seen more than once but under ten times. The genes are TRBV5-4 and TRBJ2-5; a possible D gene is TRBD2 (6 bases). V was clipped by 0 bases and J by 1 base, with 16 bases between them. The CDR3 sequence is 17 residues long. Per germline, CDR1 SGHNT and CDR2 YYREEE (reference sequence). CDR3 sequence: CASSLGTGTRAQETQYF. The CDR3 DNA follows: TGTGCCAGCAGCTTGGGTACCGGGACTCGAGCCCAAGAGACCCAGTACTTC.

The chain combines TRBV10-3 with TRBJ2-2; 10 nucleotides line up with TRBD2. Germline V lookup: CDR1 ENHRY, CDR2 SYGVKD. This CDR3 region has 17 residues. The V gene end was trimmed by 8 bases and the J gene end by 1 base; junction bases not matched to a gene: 10. CDR3 region: CAIAGTSARQNTGELFF. Written as DNA, the CDR3 is TGTGCCATCGCCGGGACTAGCGCCCGTCAGAACACCGGGGAGCTGTTTTTT.

The V and J genes are TRBV6-1 and TRBJ1-5; no reliable D call. CDR3 length equals 11 residues. Germline loops: CDR1 MNHNS, CDR2 SASEGT. Trimming left V 0 bases short and J 16 bases short, with 10 bases between. The CDR3 reads CASSEAGTKHF. Written as DNA, the CDR3 is TGTGCCAGCAGTGAAGCGGGTACAAAACATTTT.

This clone was counted once. V usage is TRBV10-3 and J usage is TRBJ1-1, with D possibly matching TRBD1 (5 bases). V lost 2 bases to trimming and J lost 0 bases, with 7 bases between them. CDR1 and CDR2 (germline): ENHRY, SYGVKD. This CDR3 spans 14 amino acids. Here the CDR3 DNA reads TGTGCCATCAGTGAGCGGGGCGTGAACACTGAAGCTTTCTTT. It specifies CAISERGVNTEAFF.